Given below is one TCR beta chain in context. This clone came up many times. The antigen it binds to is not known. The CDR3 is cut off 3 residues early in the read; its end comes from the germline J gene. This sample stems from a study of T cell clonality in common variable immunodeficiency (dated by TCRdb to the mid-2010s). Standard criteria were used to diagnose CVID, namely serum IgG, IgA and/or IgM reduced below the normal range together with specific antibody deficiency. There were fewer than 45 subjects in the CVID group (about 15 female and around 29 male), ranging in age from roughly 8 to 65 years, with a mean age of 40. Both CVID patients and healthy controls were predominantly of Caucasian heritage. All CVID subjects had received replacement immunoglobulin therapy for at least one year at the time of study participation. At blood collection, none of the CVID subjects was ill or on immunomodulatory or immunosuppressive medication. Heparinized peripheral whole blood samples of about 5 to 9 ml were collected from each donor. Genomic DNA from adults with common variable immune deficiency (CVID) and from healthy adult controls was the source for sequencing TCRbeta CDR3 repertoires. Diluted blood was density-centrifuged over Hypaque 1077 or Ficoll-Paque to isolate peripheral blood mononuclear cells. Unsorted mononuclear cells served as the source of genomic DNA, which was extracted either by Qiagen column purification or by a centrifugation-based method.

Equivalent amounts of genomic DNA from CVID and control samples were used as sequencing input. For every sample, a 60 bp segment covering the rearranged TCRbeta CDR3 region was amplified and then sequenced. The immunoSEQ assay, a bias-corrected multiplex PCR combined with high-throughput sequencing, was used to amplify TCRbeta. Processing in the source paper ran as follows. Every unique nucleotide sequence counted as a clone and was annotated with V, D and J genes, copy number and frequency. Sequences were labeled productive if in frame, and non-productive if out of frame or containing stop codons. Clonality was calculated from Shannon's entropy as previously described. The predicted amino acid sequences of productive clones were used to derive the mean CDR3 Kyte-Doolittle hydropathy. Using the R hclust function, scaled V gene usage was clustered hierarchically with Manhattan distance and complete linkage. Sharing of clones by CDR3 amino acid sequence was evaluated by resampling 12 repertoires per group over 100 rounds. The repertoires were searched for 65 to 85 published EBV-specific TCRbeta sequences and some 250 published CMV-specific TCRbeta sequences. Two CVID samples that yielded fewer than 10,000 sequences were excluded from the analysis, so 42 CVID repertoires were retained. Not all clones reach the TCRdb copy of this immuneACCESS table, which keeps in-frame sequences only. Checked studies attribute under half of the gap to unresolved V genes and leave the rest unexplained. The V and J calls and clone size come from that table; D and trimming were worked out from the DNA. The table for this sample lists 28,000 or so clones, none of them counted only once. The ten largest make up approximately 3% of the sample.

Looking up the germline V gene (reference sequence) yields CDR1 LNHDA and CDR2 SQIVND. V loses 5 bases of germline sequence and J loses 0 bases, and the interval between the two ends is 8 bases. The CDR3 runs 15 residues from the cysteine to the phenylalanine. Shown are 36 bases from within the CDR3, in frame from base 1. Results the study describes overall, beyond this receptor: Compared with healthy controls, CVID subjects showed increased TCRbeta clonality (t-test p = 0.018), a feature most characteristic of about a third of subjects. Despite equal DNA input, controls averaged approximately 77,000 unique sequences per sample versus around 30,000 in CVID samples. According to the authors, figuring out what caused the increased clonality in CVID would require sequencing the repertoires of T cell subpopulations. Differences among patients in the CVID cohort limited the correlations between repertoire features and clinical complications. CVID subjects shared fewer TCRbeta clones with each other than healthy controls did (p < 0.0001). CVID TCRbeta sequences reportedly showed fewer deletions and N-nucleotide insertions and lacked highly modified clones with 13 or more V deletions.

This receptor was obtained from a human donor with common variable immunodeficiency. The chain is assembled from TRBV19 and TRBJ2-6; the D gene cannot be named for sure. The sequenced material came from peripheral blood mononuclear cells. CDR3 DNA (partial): TGTGCCAGTAGTGTTCTGTCCTCTGGGGCCAACGTC. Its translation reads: CASSVLSSGANV. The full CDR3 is CASSVLSSGANVLTF.